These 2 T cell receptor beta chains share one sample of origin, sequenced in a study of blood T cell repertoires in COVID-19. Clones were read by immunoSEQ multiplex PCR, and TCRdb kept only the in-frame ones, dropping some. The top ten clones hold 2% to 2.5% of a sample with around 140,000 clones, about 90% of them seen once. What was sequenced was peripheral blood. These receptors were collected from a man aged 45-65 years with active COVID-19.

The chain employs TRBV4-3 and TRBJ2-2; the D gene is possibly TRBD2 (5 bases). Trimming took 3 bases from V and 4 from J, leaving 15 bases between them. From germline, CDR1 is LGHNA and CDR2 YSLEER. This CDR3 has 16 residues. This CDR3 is CASSHPPGELTGELFF. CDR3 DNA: TGCGCCAGCAGCCACCCCCCCGGGGAACTCACCGGGGAGCTGTTTTTT.

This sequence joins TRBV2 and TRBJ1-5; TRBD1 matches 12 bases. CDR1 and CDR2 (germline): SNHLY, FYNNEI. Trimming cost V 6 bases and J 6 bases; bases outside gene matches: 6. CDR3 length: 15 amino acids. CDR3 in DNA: TGTGCCAGCAGAATGGGGACAGGGGGCAGTCAGCCCCAGCATTTT. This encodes CASRMGTGGSQPQHF.